The present T cell receptor beta chain was sequenced within a study of T cell repertoires in cytomegalovirus infection. This clonotype appeared a few times. Its antigen is not identified. One entry per CDR3 protein results from TCRdb running MiXCR on the reads. The sample holds 370,000 or so distinct CDR3 sequences; about 32% are singletons and the top ten take about 14%. Trimming stripped 6 bases from V and 8 bases from J, with 19 bases between. The CDR3 covers 14 residues. Looked up from germline, CDR1 is MNHEY and CDR2 is SMNVEV (reference sequence). The material sequenced was cultured PBMCs, taken from culture after CMV antigen stimulation. The receptor comes from a human donor in good health (CMV status not recorded). Some clones in this sample may be carry-over from other donors' samples. The chain is built from TRBV27 and TRBJ1-2; a weak D match, TRBD1 (6 bases). CDR3 in DNA: TGTGCCAGCAGCCTAACTAAACAGGGCTCGGGCTACACCTTC. This gives the protein CASSLTKQGSGYTF.